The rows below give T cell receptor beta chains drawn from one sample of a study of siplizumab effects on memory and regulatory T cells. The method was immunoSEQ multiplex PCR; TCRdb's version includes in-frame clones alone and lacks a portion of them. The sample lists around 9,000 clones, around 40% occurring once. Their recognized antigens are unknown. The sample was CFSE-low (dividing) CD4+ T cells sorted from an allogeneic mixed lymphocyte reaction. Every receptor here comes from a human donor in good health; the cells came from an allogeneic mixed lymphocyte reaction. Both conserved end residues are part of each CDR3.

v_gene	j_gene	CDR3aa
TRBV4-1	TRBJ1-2	CASSQVSGAGNYGYTF
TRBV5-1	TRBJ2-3	CASSLVSGRISDTQYF
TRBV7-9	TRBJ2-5	CASSLLAGLETQYF
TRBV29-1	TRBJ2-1	CSARPHLRLPDTYNEQFF
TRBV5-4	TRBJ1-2	CASSLRTYGYTF
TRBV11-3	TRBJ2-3	CASSLFPTGGGTDTQYF
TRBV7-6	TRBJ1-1	CASSRDIDTEAFF
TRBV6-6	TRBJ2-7	CASSPDRSYEQYF
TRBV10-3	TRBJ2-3	CAISGDRGPTDTQYF
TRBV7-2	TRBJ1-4	CASSPPGGEKLFF
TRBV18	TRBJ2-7	CASSASTGGASREQYF
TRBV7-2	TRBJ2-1	CASRLGPNSEQFF
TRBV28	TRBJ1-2	CASSLAGNYGYTF
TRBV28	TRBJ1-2	CASTAGGGNNYGYTF
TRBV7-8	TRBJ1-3	CASSLTQGASNTIYF
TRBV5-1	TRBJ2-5	CASSLITSGEETQYF
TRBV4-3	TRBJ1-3	CASSQEVVGSSPGNTIYF
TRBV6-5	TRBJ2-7	CASSYSDTKYF
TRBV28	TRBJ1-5	CASSLVRDNQPQHF
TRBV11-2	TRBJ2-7	CASSLGGGGRAGEQYF
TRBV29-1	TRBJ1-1	CSVDRDGRMNTEAFF
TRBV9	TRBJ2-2	CASTPGGIAGELFF
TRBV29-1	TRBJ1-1	CSVEQGNTEAFF
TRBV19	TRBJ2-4	CASKEPGAKRLYF
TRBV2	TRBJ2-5	CASSLVVGSLGAQYF
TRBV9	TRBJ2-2	CASSFSSRGELFF
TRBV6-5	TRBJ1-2	CASRMDGNYGYTF
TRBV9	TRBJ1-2	CASSVDSLGYGYTF
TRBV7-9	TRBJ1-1	CASSLTGENTEAFF
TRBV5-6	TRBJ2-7	CASSLGPDKQYF
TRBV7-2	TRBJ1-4	CASSRTGNEKLFF
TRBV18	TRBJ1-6	CASSPSRDHNSPLHF
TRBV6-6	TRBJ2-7	CASTSSRDSSYEQYF
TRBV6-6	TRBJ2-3	CASSATGTGSDTQYF
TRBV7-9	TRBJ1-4	CASSFRTGDEKLFF
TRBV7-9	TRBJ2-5	CASSLSAASGEQETQYF
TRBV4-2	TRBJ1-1	CASSQGQGVLRAFF